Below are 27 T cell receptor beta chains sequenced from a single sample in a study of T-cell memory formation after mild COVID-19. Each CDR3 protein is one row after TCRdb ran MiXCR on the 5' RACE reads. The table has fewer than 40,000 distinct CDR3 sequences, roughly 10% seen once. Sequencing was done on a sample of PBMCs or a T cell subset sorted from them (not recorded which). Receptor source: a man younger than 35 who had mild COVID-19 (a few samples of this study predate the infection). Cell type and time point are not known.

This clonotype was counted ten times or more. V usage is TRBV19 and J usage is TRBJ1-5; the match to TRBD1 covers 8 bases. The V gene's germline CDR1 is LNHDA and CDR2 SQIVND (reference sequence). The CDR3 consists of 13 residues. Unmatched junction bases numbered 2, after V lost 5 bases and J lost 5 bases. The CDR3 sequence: CASSVQGDQPQHF. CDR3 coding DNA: TGTGCCAGTAGTGTACAGGGGGATCAGCCCCAGCATTTT.

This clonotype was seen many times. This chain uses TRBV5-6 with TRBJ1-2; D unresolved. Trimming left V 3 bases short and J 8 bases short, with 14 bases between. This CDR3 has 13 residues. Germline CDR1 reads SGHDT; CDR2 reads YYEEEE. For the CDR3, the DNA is TGTGCCAGCAGCTCATACCGGGCCGGGGGCTACACCTTC. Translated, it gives CASSSYRAGGYTF.

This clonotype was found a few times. The chain's CDR3 is CASRTDRGWNEQFF. CDR3 nucleotide sequence: TGTGCCAGCAGGACAGACAGGGGATGGAATGAGCAGTTCTTC. This rearrangement joins TRBV12-3 or TRBV12-4 to TRBJ2-1, with 8 bases aligning to TRBD1. This CDR3 comprises 14 residues. V shed 6 bases and J 7 bases; nucleotides not matched to a gene: 8.

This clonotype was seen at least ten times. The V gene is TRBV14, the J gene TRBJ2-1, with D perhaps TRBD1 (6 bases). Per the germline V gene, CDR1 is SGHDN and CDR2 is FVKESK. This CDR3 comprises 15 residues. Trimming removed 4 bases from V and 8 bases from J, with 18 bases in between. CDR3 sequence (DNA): TGTGCCAGCAGCCCCCTTGGGTGGGGGCTGGATGAGCAGTTCTTC. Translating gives CASSPLGWGLDEQFF.

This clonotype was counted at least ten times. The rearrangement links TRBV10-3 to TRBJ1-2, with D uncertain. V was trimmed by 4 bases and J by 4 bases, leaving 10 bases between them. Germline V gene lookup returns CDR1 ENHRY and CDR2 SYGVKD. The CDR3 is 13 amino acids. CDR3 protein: CAISVGGSYGYTF. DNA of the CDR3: TGTGCCATCAGTGTGGGTGGTAGCTATGGCTACACCTTC.

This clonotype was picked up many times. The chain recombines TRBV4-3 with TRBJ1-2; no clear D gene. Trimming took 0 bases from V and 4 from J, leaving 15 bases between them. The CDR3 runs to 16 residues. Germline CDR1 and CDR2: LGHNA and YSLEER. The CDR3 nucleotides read TGCGCCAGCAGCCAAGATCTCCTAACAGCCGTCTATGGCTACACCTTC. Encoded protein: CASSQDLLTAVYGYTF.

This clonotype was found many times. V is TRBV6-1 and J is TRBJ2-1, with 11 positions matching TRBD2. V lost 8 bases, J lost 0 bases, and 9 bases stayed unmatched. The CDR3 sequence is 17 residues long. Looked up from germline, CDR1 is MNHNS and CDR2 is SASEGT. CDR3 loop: CASRGLAGGSSYNEQFF. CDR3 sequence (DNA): TGTGCCAGCCGCGGGCTAGCGGGGGGCAGCTCCTACAATGAGCAGTTCTTC.

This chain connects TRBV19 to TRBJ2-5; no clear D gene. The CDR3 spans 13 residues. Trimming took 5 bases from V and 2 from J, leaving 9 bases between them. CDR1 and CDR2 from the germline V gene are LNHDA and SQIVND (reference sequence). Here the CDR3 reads CASSFGTQETQYF. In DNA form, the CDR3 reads TGTGCCAGTAGTTTCGGCACACAAGAGACCCAGTACTTC.

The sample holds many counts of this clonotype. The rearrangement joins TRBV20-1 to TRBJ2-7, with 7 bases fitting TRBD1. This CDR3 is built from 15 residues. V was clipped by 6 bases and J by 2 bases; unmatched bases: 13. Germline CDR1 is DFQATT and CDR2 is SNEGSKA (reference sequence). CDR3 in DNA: TGCAGTGCGTCCCACAGGGGCGCGTCAGCCTACGAGCAGTACGTC. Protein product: CSASHRGASAYEQYV.

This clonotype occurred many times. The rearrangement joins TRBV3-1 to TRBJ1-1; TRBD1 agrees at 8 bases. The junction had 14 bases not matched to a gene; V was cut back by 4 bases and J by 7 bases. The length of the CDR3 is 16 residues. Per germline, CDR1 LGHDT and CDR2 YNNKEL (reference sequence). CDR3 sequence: CASSRNEQDRGGEAFF. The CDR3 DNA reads TGTGCCAGCAGCCGAAACGAACAAGACAGGGGTGGTGAAGCTTTCTTT.

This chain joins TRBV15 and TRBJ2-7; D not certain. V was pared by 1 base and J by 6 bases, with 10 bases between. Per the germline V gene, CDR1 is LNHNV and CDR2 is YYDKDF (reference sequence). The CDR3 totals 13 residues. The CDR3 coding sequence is TGTGCCACCAGCAGAGCCCTTTTGAGCGAGCAGTACTTC. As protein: CATSRALLSEQYF.

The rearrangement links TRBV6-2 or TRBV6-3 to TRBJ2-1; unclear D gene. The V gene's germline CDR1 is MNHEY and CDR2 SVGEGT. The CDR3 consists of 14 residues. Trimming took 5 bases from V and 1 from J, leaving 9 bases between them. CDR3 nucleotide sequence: TGTGCCAGCAGTGAATACGGGTCCTACAATGAGCAGTTCTTC. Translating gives CASSEYGSYNEQFF.

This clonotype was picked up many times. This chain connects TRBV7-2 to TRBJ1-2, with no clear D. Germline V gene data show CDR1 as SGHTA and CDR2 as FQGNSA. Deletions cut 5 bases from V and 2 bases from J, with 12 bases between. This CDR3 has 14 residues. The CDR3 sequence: CASSRLPSNYGYTF. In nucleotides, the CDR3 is TGTGCCAGCAGCCGGCTCCCGTCCAACTATGGCTACACCTTC. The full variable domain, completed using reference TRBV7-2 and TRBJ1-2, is GAGVSQSPSNKVTEKGKDVELRCDPISGHTALYWYRQSLGQGLEFLIYFQGNSAPDKSGLPSDRFSAERTGGSVSTLTIQRTQQEDSAVYLCASSRLPSNYGYTFGSGTRLTVV.

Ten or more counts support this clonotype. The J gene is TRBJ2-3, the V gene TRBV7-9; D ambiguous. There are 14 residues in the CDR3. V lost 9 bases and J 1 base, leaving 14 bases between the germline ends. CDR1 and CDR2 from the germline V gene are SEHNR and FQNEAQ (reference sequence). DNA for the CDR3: TGTGCCAGGCAGGCCATCCGAGGCACAGATACGCAGTATTTT. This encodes CARQAIRGTDTQYF. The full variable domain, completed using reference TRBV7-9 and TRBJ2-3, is DTGVSQNPRHKITKRGQNVTFRCDPISEHNRLYWYRQTLGQGPEFLTYFQNEAQLEKSRLLSDRFSAERPKGSFSTLEIQRTEQGDSAMYLCARQAIRGTDTQYFGPGTRLTVL.

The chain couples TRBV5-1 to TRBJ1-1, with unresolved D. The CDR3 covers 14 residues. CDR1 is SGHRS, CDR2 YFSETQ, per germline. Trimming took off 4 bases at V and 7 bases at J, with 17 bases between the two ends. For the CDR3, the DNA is TGCGCCAGCAGCCCCAGTTGGGCGGCTGATGAAGCTTTCTTT. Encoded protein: CASSPSWAADEAFF.

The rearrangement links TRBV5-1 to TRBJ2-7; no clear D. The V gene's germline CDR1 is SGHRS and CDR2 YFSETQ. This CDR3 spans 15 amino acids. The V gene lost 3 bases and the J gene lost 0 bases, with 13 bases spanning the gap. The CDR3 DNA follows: TGCGCCAGCAGCTGGTTGAATCCCCGCTCCTACGAGCAGTACTTC. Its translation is CASSWLNPRSYEQYF.

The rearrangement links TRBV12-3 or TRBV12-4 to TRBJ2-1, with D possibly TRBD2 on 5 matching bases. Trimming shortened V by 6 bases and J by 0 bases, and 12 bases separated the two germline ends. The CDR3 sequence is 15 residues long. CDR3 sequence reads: CASRSGADSYNEQFF. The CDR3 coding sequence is TGTGCCAGCAGGTCAGGAGCGGACTCCTACAATGAGCAGTTCTTC.

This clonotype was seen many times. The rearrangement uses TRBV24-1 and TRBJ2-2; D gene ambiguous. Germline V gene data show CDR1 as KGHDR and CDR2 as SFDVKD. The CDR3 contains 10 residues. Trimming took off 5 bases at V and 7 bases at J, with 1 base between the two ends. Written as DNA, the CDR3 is TGTGCCACCAGTGTCGGGGAGCTGTTTTTT. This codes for CATSVGELFF.

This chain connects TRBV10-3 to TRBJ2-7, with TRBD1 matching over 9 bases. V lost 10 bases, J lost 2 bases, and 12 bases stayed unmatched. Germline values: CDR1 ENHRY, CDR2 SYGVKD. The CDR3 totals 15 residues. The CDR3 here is CATHMGQGIAYEQYF. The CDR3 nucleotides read TGTGCCACCCACATGGGACAGGGAATAGCCTACGAGCAGTACTTC.

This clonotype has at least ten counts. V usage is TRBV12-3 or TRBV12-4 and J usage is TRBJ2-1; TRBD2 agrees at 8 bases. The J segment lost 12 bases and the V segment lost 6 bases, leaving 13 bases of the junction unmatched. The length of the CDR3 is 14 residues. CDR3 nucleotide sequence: TGTGCCAGCAGGCGGGGGGTAGGATTCGCTGGGCAGTTCTTC. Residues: CASRRGVGFAGQFF.

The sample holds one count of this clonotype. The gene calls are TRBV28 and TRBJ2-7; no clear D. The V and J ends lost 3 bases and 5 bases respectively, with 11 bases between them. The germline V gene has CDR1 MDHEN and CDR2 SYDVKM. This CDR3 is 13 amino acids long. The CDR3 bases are TGTGCCAGCAGTTTGGGCGGAGCTAACGAGCAGTACGTC. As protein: CASSLGGANEQYV.

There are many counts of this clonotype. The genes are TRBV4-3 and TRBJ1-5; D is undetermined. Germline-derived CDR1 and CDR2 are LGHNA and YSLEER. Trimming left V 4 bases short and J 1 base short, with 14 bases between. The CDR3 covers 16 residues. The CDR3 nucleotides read TGCGCCAGCAGCCGGAGGTTGGGCGGGAGCAATCAGCCCCAGCATTTT. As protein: CASSRRLGGSNQPQHF.

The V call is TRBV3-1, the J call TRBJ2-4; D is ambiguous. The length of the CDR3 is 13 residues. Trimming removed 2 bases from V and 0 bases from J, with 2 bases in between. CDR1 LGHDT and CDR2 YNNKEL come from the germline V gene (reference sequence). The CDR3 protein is CASSQLAKNIQYF. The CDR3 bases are TGTGCCAGCAGCCAACTAGCCAAAAACATTCAGTACTTC.

CDR3 protein: CASSRTRPYGYTF. For the CDR3, the DNA is TGTGCCAGTAGTAGGACCCGGCCCTATGGCTACACCTTC. This chain joins TRBV19 and TRBJ1-2; no definite D call. Germline values: CDR1 LNHDA, CDR2 SQIVND (reference sequence). The CDR3 runs 13 residues. V shed 4 bases and J shed 4 bases, with 10 bases lying between them. Together with reference TRBV19 and TRBJ1-2, the CDR3 gives the full variable domain: DGGITQSPKYLFRKEGQNVTLSCEQNLNHDAMYWYRQDPGQGLRLIYYSQIVNDFQKGDIAEGYSVSREKKESFPLTVTSAQKNPTAFYLCASSRTRPYGYTFGSGTRLTVV.

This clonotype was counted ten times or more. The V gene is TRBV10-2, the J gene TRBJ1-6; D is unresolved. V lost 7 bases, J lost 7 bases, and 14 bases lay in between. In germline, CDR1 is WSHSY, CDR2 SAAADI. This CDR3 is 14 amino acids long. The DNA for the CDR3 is TGCGCCAGCAAGATGACGGATAGGAATTCACCCCTCCACTTT. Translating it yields CASKMTDRNSPLHF.

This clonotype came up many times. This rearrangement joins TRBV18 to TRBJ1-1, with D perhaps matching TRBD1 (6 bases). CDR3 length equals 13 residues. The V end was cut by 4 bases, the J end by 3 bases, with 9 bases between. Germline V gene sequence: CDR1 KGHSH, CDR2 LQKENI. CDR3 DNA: TGTGCCAGCTCACAAAACAGGGACACTGAAGCTTTCTTT. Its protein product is CASSQNRDTEAFF.

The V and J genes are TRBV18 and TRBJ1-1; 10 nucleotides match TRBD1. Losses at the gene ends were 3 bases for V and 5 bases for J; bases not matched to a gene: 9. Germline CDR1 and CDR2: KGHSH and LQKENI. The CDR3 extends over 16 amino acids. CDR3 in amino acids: CASSPIIWTGGTEAFF. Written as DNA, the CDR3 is TGTGCCAGCTCACCGATAATCTGGACAGGGGGAACTGAAGCTTTCTTT.